These T cell receptor beta chains were read from a single sample in a study of identical twins. TCRdb re-derived calls from the 5' RACE reads in MiXCR, one entry per CDR3 protein. This sample carries roughly 480,000 distinct CDR3 sequences, roughly a quarter of them seen once, and the ten largest clones take just under 3%. These data were likewise used in another study, on T cells expressing NK-cell markers.

Sequenced: CD4+ T cells sorted from blood. The receptors stem from a woman between 18 and 30 years old in good health. CDR3s include the opening cysteine and the closing phenylalanine or tryptophan. The D gene is left open where the match is weak. Clone size is given for some rows only: seen once, a few or many times, or a class if the clone is expanded.

V gene,D gene,J gene,clone size,CDR3 protein,CDR3 DNA
TRBV20-1,TRBD1,TRBJ1-2,few,CSAAGGGIRKHGYTF,TGCAGTGCTGCGGGAGGGGGCATCCGGAAGCATGGCTACACCTTC
TRBV20-1,NA,TRBJ1-1,NA,CSASGGRLGFF,TGCAGTGCTAGCGGGGGGCGCCTCGGTTTCTTT
TRBV10-3,TRBD2,TRBJ2-7,NA,CAISEGRSSGTYEQYF,TGTGCCATCAGTGAAGGTAGGTCTAGCGGAACCTACGAGCAGTACTTC
TRBV5-1,TRBD1,TRBJ1-5,few,CASSLAPTGDQPQHF,TGCGCCAGCAGCTTGGCCCCGACAGGGGATCAGCCCCAGCATTTT
TRBV10-3,NA,TRBJ1-2,few,CAISESIGDGYTF,TGTGCCATCAGTGAGTCGATAGGGGATGGCTACACCTTC
TRBV5-1,NA,TRBJ2-3,NA,CASSLRSDYADTQYF,TGCGCCAGCAGCTTGAGAAGCGATTACGCAGATACGCAGTATTTT
TRBV7-2,TRBD2,TRBJ2-5,NA,CASSRSGTSGRQTQYF,TGTGCCAGCAGCCGCTCAGGGACTAGCGGGAGACAGACCCAGTACTTC
TRBV20-1,NA,TRBJ2-5,few,CSAREQGLETQYF,TGCAGTGCTAGAGAACAAGGACTGGAGACCCAGTACTTC
TRBV20-1,TRBD2,TRBJ2-1,NA,CSATPPTGLADNEQFF,TGCAGTGCTACCCCTCCCACGGGACTAGCAGACAATGAGCAGTTCTTC
TRBV6-1,NA,TRBJ2-7,NA,CASRRSQAPYEQYF,TGTGCCAGCAGAAGAAGCCAGGCCCCTTACGAGCAGTACTTC
TRBV4-1,NA,TRBJ2-1,NA,CASSQENSLQYNEQFF,TGCGCCAGCAGCCAAGAGAATAGCTTACAATACAATGAGCAGTTCTTC
TRBV12-3/TRBV12-4,TRBD1,TRBJ2-7,NA,CASTRDRGTYEQYF,TGTGCCAGCACCAGGGACAGGGGAACCTACGAGCAGTACTTC
TRBV12-3/TRBV12-4,NA,TRBJ2-2,NA,CASSPPRLLIGELFF,TGTGCCAGCAGCCCTCCCAGACTACTAATCGGGGAGCTGTTTTTT
TRBV5-4,NA,TRBJ2-4,NA,CASSRPGEGNIQYF,TGTGCCAGCAGCCGCCCGGGAGAGGGAAACATTCAGTACTTC
TRBV20-1,TRBD2,TRBJ2-7,NA,CSAKIGLVASSSYEQYF,TGCAGTGCTAAGATTGGACTAGTTGCAAGTAGCTCCTACGAGCAGTACTTC
TRBV6-6,NA,TRBJ2-7,NA,CASSYLAEQYF,TGTGCCAGCAGCTATCTTGCCGAGCAGTACTTC
TRBV5-1,TRBD2,TRBJ2-1,few,CASSLGLAGGPLNEQFF,TGCGCCAGCAGCTTGGGCTTAGCGGGAGGGCCGTTAAATGAGCAGTTCTTC
TRBV20-1,NA,TRBJ2-3,few,CSARDLRRSGAHDTHTQYF,TGCAGTGCTAGAGATCTCCGCCGAAGCGGAGCCCATGACACGCATACGCAGTATTTT
TRBV10-3,TRBD2,TRBJ2-5,few,CAISDTSGMKTQYF,TGTGCCATCAGTGACACTAGCGGGATGAAGACCCAGTACTTC
TRBV7-9,TRBD1,TRBJ1-2,few,CASSPGQGKPEHGYTF,TGTGCCAGCAGCCCGGGACAGGGGAAGCCCGAACATGGCTACACCTTC
TRBV6-5,NA,TRBJ2-6,NA,CASSWGVGSGANVLTF,TGTGCCAGCAGTTGGGGCGTGGGGTCCGGGGCCAACGTCCTGACTTTC
TRBV12-3/TRBV12-4,NA,TRBJ2-7,NA,CASSYDHEQYF,TGTGCCAGCAGTTACGATCACGAGCAGTACTTC
TRBV5-5,NA,TRBJ2-5,NA,CASSSLSSAETQYF,TGTGCCAGCAGCAGTTTATCTAGTGCGGAGACCCAGTACTTC
TRBV7-9,TRBD2,TRBJ2-5,once,CASSSYAGGVETQYF,TGTGCCAGCAGCTCATACGCGGGAGGGGTGGAGACCCAGTACTTC
TRBV20-1,TRBD1,TRBJ2-5,NA,CSAIRTGETQYF,TGCAGTGCTATCCGGACAGGGGAGACCCAGTACTTC
TRBV5-5,TRBD2,TRBJ2-7,NA,CASIGRLAGVQLYF,TGTGCCAGCATCGGACGACTAGCGGGAGTTCAGCTGTACTTC
TRBV20-1,TRBD1,TRBJ2-4,few,CSARDGTVKNIQYF,TGCAGTGCTAGAGACGGGACAGTTAAAAACATTCAGTACTTC
TRBV6-5,NA,TRBJ2-1,few,CASICSTPYNEQFF,TGTGCCAGCATTTGTTCAACCCCCTACAATGAGCAGTTCTTC
TRBV5-1,NA,TRBJ2-7,few,CASLGGRDFPYEQYF,TGCGCCAGCTTAGGAGGACGGGACTTCCCCTACGAGCAGTACTTC
TRBV6-1,TRBD2,TRBJ2-7,few,CASRDSGLAGAAEQYF,TGTGCCAGCAGGGATTCGGGACTAGCGGGAGCGGCCGAGCAGTACTTC
TRBV5-1,NA,TRBJ2-1,NA,CASSGSGTEQFF,TGCGCCAGCAGTGGTTCCGGGACAGAGCAGTTCTTC
TRBV5-1,NA,TRBJ1-2,few,CASSLDRYGYTF,TGCGCCAGCAGCTTGGATCGATATGGCTACACCTTC
TRBV20-1,TRBD2,TRBJ2-1,few,CSARSGGGRRYNEQFF,TGCAGTGCTAGATCGGGGGGCGGGAGGAGGTACAATGAGCAGTTCTTC
TRBV11-2,NA,TRBJ1-3,few,CASSPVGGRSGNTIYF,TGTGCCAGCAGCCCTGTAGGGGGGAGATCCGGAAACACCATATATTTT
TRBV12-3/TRBV12-4,NA,TRBJ2-1,NA,CATLTSPHNEQFF,TGTGCCACCCTGACTAGTCCCCACAATGAGCAGTTCTTC